These 27 T cell receptor beta chains were all obtained from the same sample, sequenced in a study of lymphopenia after photon versus proton radiotherapy. TCRdb's copy holds only in-frame clones and misses some; the assay was immunoSEQ multiplex PCR. The table lists some 170,000 clones, 80% to 90% of them singletons. The starting material was peripheral blood, obtained from a patient treated with photon-based radiotherapy. These receptors all come from a man aged 45-65 years with gastric cancer.

The rearrangement links TRBV6-5 to TRBJ1-2; D possibly corresponds to TRBD1 (5 bases). V gave up 5 bases and J gave up 2 bases, with 12 bases separating them. The CDR3 has 14 residues. Per the germline V gene, CDR1 is MNHEY and CDR2 is SVGAGI. This chain's CDR3 is CASSPRDGNYGYTF. CDR3 DNA: TGTGCCAGCAGTCCCCGGGACGGGAACTATGGCTACACCTTC.

The chain employs TRBV5-6 and TRBJ2-7; TRBD2 agrees at 10 bases. CDR3 length: 17 residues. V shed 1 base, J shed 2 bases, and the junction held 9 bases outside the gene matches. Germline CDR1 SGHDT, CDR2 YYEEEE. CDR3 region: CASSLRGLAGAAYEQYF. Here the CDR3 DNA reads TGTGCCAGCAGCTTGAGAGGGCTAGCGGGAGCAGCCTACGAGCAGTACTTC.

The DNA for the CDR3 is TGTGCCAGCACCCTTTTGGGGAGCACTGAAGCTTTCTTT. Translation: CASTLLGSTEAFF. V gene TRBV27 combines with J gene TRBJ1-1; D uncertain. V lost 7 bases and J lost 4, with 13 bases in between. Germline CDR1 reads MNHEY; CDR2 reads SMNVEV (reference sequence). The CDR3 contains 13 residues.

V is TRBV7-9 and J is TRBJ2-2, with a possible D match to TRBD2 (6 bases). CDR1 and CDR2 from the germline V gene are SEHNR and FQNEAQ (reference sequence). Trimming pared 3 bases from V and 4 bases from J, leaving 9 bases between. The CDR3 contains 14 residues. The CDR3 region is CASSLGLFTGELFF. The CDR3 region has the DNA TGTGCCAGCAGCTTGGGACTTTTCACCGGGGAGCTGTTTTTT.

The chain employs TRBV28 and TRBJ2-5; D gene ambiguous. The CDR3 consists of 14 residues. The germline V gene has CDR1 MDHEN and CDR2 SYDVKM. V lost 5 bases to trimming and J lost 0 bases, with 10 bases between them. CDR3 sequence (DNA): TGTGCCAGCAGTCCATCTTCGTACCAAGAGACCCAGTACTTC. Protein sequence: CASSPSSYQETQYF.

The J gene is TRBJ2-2, the V gene TRBV5-1; tentative D call: TRBD2 (5 bases). V gave up 2 bases and J gave up 0 bases, with 11 bases separating them. Germline V lookup: CDR1 SGHRS, CDR2 YFSETQ. CDR3 length: 16 amino acids. CDR3 nucleotides: TGCGCCAGCAGCTTCTTCGCGGGTCCGAACACCGGGGAGCTGTTTTTT. Translated: CASSFFAGPNTGELFF.

This clone was seen just once. The rearrangement uses TRBV11-2 and TRBJ2-2; D is ambiguous. Per germline, CDR1 SGHAT and CDR2 FQNNGV. The V gene lost 3 bases and the J gene lost 7 bases, with 6 bases spanning the gap. This CDR3 region has 12 residues. CDR3 loop: CASSFSIGELFF. DNA for the CDR3: TGTGCCAGCAGCTTTTCGATCGGGGAGCTGTTTTTT.

The V call is TRBV7-6, the J call TRBJ2-5; 9 bases are a match to TRBD2. CDR1 and CDR2 (germline): SGHVS, FNYEAQ. The trim removed 5 bases at V and 4 bases at J, leaving 11 bases unmatched. The CDR3 loop spans 16 amino acids. CDR3 sequence (DNA): TGTGCCAGCAGCCAAGAGGTAGCGGGAGTATCAGAGACCCAGTACTTC. Residues: CASSQEVAGVSETQYF. Combining the CDR3 with reference TRBV7-6 and TRBJ2-5 gives the whole variable domain GAGVSQSPRYKVTKRGQDVALRCDPISGHVSLYWYRQALGQGPEFLTYFNYEAQQDKSGLPNDRFSAERPEGSISTLTIQRTEQRDSAMYRCASSQEVAGVSETQYFGPGTRLLVL.

The chain has TRBV30 and TRBJ2-1; D call uncertain. The germline CDR1 and CDR2 sequences are GTSNPN and SVGIG (reference sequence). Trimming stripped 4 bases from V and 3 bases from J, with 13 bases between. The CDR3 runs 14 residues. DNA for the CDR3: TGTGCCTGGAAGGCGATGGTAAACTACAATGAGCAGTTCTTC. This gives the protein CAWKAMVNYNEQFF. The variable domain in full, with the rest retrieved from reference TRBV30 and TRBJ2-1, is SQTIHQWPATLVQPVGSPLSLECTVEGTSNPNLYWYRQAAGRGLQLLFYSVGIGQISSEVPQNLSASRPQDRQFILSSKKLLLSDSGFYLCAWKAMVNYNEQFFGPGTRLTVL.

The chain couples TRBV6-1 to TRBJ1-2, with TRBD1 matching over 12 bases. V was clipped by 6 bases and J by 4 bases; unmatched bases: 6. Germline V lookup: CDR1 MNHNS, CDR2 SASEGT. The CDR3 consists of 15 residues. The CDR3 sequence: CASRPGTGGTYGYTF. CDR3 in DNA: TGTGCCAGCAGACCCGGGACAGGGGGCACCTATGGCTACACCTTC.

Only a few counts were recorded for this clone. At the DNA level, this CDR3 is encoded by other sequences in the same sample as well. This sequence joins TRBV15 and TRBJ2-5; D remains ambiguous. Germline CDR1 LNHNV, CDR2 YYDKDF (reference sequence). V shed 0 bases and J shed 5 bases, with 4 bases lying between them. The CDR3 totals 12 residues. The CDR3 coding sequence is TGTGCCACCAGCAGAGATCAGGAGACCCAGTACTTC. Translation: CATSRDQETQYF.

This clone was observed a single time. The rearrangement uses TRBV6-1 and TRBJ2-7; D possibly corresponds to TRBD1 (6 bases). The V gene's germline CDR1 is MNHNS and CDR2 SASEGT. The V end lost 5 bases, the J end lost 0 bases, and 11 bases lay between the germline ends. The CDR3 is 14 amino acids. CDR3 amino acids: CASSQGQSSYEQYF. In nucleotides, the CDR3 is TGTGCCAGCAGTCAGGGACAAAGCTCCTACGAGCAGTACTTC.

The chain carries TRBV7-3 and TRBJ2-7, with a tentative D call TRBD2 (6 bases). In germline, CDR1 is SGHTA, CDR2 FQGTGA. The CDR3 runs 15 residues. The V end lost 7 bases, the J end lost 2 bases, and 18 bases lay between the germline ends. This chain's CDR3 is CASKLERETPYEQYF. The CDR3 nucleotides read TGTGCCAGCAAACTCGAACGGGAGACCCCCTACGAGCAGTACTTC.

CDR3 amino acids: CASSPGGPTEAFF. CDR3 DNA sequence: TGTGCCAGCTCACCAGGGGGTCCCACTGAAGCTTTCTTT. The chain uses TRBV18 and TRBJ1-1, with D perhaps TRBD1 (5 bases). V dropped 2 bases and J dropped 4 bases, with 8 bases sitting between them. This CDR3 has 13 residues. Germline assignment: CDR1 KGHSH and CDR2 LQKENI.

This clone has just a few counts. The rearrangement links TRBV19 to TRBJ1-2; the D gene is possibly TRBD1 (6 bases). The germline gives CDR1 LNHDA, CDR2 SQIVND (reference sequence). This CDR3 spans 15 amino acids. V lost 7 bases and J 4 bases, leaving 19 bases between the germline ends. CDR3 amino acids: CASTDQSQGTYGYTF. CDR3 coding DNA: TGTGCCAGTACCGATCAGTCACAGGGTACCTATGGCTACACCTTC.

V is TRBV30 and J is TRBJ1-1, with 9 bases matching TRBD1. The germline CDR1 and CDR2 sequences are GTSNPN and SVGIG (reference sequence). Trimming took 8 bases from V and 5 from J; bases not matched to a gene: 15. CDR3 length: 15 residues. CDR3 DNA sequence: TGTGCCGCCTCCCGGGACAGGGCGTTGAGGACTGAAGCTTTCTTT. Its translation is CAASRDRALRTEAFF.

V is TRBV2 and J is TRBJ2-5; possibly TRBD2 for D (6 bases). This CDR3 is built from 15 residues. V lost 3 bases to trimming and J lost 1 base, with 12 bases between them. Germline CDR1 reads SNHLY; CDR2 reads FYNNEI. In DNA, the CDR3 is TGTGCCAGCAGTGAGATAGCGGCCTCCCAAGAGACCCAGTACTTC. It yields the protein CASSEIAASQETQYF.

This chain uses TRBV9 with TRBJ1-4; 7 bases are shared with TRBD1. J gave up 0 bases and V 2 bases, and 4 bases lay outside the gene matches. CDR1 SGDLS and CDR2 YYNGEE come from the germline V gene. The CDR3 has 16 amino acids. As DNA, the CDR3 is TGTGCCAGCAGCGTGGACAGGAGGTCAACTAATGAAAAACTGTTTTTT. It translates to CASSVDRRSTNEKLFF.

In DNA form, the CDR3 reads TGTGCCAGCAGCGTTATCGGGACATACTACAATGAGCAGTTCTTC. Amino acids: CASSVIGTYYNEQFF. The rearrangement joins TRBV14 to TRBJ2-1; D might be TRBD1 (6 bases). CDR1 is SGHDN and CDR2 is FVKESK in the germline V gene. Trimming pared 5 bases from V and 3 bases from J, leaving 14 bases between. This CDR3 has 15 residues.

Only a few counts were recorded for this clone. The chain recombines TRBV30 with TRBJ1-3; a possible D gene is TRBD1 (5 bases). The CDR3 consists of 13 residues. Trimming cost V 0 bases and J 2 bases, with 5 bases left between them. Germline V gene sequence: CDR1 GTSNPN, CDR2 SVGIG (reference sequence). The CDR3 region has the DNA TGTGCCTGGAGTGTAGGGGCTGGAAACACCATATATTTT. Its protein is CAWSVGAGNTIYF.

V is TRBV27 and J is TRBJ2-7; 9 bases match TRBD1. CDR1 and CDR2 from the germline V gene are MNHEY and SMNVEV (reference sequence). The CDR3 consists of 16 residues. V was pared by 3 bases and J by 5 bases, with 11 bases of the junction left unmatched. The chain's CDR3 is CASSFLAGTGINEQYF. In nucleotides, the CDR3 is TGTGCCAGCAGTTTCCTCGCCGGGACAGGGATAAACGAGCAGTACTTC.

This sequence joins TRBV2 and TRBJ1-5; 8 bases line up with TRBD1. J was trimmed by 1 base and V by 3 bases; bases with no gene match: 5. Looked up from germline, CDR1 is SNHLY and CDR2 is FYNNEI. This CDR3 contains 16 residues. The CDR3 bases are TGTGCCAGCAGTGACCGTAGGGACAGGAGCAATCAGCCCCAGCATTTT. It is translated as CASSDRRDRSNQPQHF.

The chain employs TRBV19 and TRBJ1-1, with 8 positions matching TRBD1. After removal of 4 bases from V and 8 bases from J, the junction contained 6 bases not matched to a gene. Germline V gene lookup returns CDR1 LNHDA and CDR2 SQIVND (reference sequence). The CDR3 is 13 residues long. The CDR3 protein is CASSNVGTGEAFF. The CDR3 nucleotides are TGTGCCAGTAGTAACGTTGGGACAGGAGAAGCTTTCTTT.

The V and J genes are TRBV29-1 and TRBJ1-1; possible D gene TRBD1, 6 bases. CDR3 length equals 13 residues. CDR1 is SQVTM, CDR2 ANQGSEA, per germline. Deletions cut 6 bases from V and 4 bases from J, with 15 bases between. CDR3 DNA sequence: TGCAGCGTAGGGGACACCGAGGGCACTGAAGCTTTCTTT. Translating it yields CSVGDTEGTEAFF.

The chain is built from TRBV4-2 and TRBJ1-3; perhaps TRBD1 as D (6 bases). Germline V gene sequence: CDR1 LGHNA, CDR2 YNFKEQ. The ends were cut back, 1 base at V and 0 bases at J, with 7 bases in the middle. The CDR3 contains 15 residues. CDR3 sequence reads: CASSQGGGSGNTIYF. The CDR3 DNA follows: TGTGCCAGCAGCCAAGGAGGGGGCTCTGGAAACACCATATATTTT.

This chain connects TRBV5-4 to TRBJ1-3; D ambiguous. V gave up 4 bases and J gave up 4 bases, with 9 bases separating them. The germline V gene encodes CDR1 SGHNT and CDR2 YYREEE (reference sequence). The CDR3 spans 13 residues. In DNA form, the CDR3 reads TGTGCCAGCAGCGCGAACACAGGAAACACCATATATTTT. Amino acid sequence: CASSANTGNTIYF.

The V and J genes are TRBV25-1 and TRBJ1-6, with D possibly TRBD1 on 5 matching bases. This CDR3 region has 15 residues. V shed 3 bases and J shed 8 bases, with 14 bases lying between them. The germline CDR1 and CDR2 sequences are MGHDK and SYGVNS. The CDR3 coding sequence is TGTGCCAGCAGTGAGCAAAAACGACAGTATTCACCCCTCCACTTT. Residues: CASSEQKRQYSPLHF.